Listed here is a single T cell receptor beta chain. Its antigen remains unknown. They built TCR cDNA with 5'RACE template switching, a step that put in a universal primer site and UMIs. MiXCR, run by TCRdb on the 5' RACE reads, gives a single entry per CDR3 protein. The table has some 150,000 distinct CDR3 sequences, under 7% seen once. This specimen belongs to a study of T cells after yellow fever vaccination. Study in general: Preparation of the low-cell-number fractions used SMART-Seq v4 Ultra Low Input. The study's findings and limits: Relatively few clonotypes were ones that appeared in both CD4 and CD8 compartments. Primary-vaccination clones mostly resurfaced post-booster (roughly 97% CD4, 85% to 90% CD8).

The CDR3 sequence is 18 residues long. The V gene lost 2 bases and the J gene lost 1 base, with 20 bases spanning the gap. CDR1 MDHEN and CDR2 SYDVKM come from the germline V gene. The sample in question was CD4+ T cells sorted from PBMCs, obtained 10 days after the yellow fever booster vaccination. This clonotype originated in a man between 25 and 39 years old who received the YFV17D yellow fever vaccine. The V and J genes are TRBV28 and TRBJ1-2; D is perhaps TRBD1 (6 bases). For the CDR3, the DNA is TGTGCCAGCAGTTTAAGGGGAGTAGGACAGAAAAGTAACTATGGCTACACCTTC. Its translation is CASSLRGVGQKSNYGYTF.